Presented here are 7 T cell receptor beta chains from one specimen sequenced in a study of post-analysis software for immune sequencing data. Overall study results and limits: Relative to controls, patients had a handful of TRBV segments at higher frequency, with TRBV5-6, TRBV5-1 and TRBV20-1 among these.

No antigens are known for them. TCR beta libraries were prepared from cDNA with unique molecular identifiers. TCRdb passed the PCR reads through MiXCR, listing each CDR3 protein once. The sample consists of about 380,000 distinct CDR3 sequences, 30% to 45% of them appearing once. Sequences were obtained from blood. The origin of the receptors is a girl aged 5-17 years with multiple sclerosis.

This clonotype was counted a few times. The rearrangement uses TRBV20-1 and TRBJ2-4; no firm D call. The DNA matches TRBJ2-7 better at its end, which makes the J call doubtful. CDR1 is DFQATT, CDR2 SNEGSKA, per germline (reference sequence). The CDR3 length is 12 residues. CDR3 in DNA: TGCAGTGCTAGACTCGACGGCCACGAGCAGTACTTC. Translation: CSARLDGHEQYF.

This clonotype was seen a single time. CDR3 DNA: TGTGCCAGCAGTTACAGGGGACAGGGGCTATATGGCTACACCTTC. This gives the protein CASSYRGQGLYGYTF. The chain joins TRBV6-5 to TRBJ1-2; 10 bases are a match to TRBD1. Germline assignment: CDR1 MNHEY and CDR2 SVGAGI. The ends lost 2 bases at V and 5 bases at J; junction bases unmatched: 5. The CDR3 is made up of 15 amino acids.

This clonotype was detected ten times or more. This chain connects TRBV5-1 to TRBJ2-5; D call uncertain. The CDR3 spans 12 residues. The V gene lost 4 bases and the J gene lost 5 bases, with 9 bases spanning the gap. In germline, CDR1 is SGHRS, CDR2 YFSETQ. The CDR3 DNA reads as TGCGCCAGCAGCCCCGAGAGGGAGACCCAGTACTTC. This encodes CASSPERETQYF.

This rearrangement joins TRBV2 to TRBJ1-2, with unresolved D. V shed 2 bases and J shed 2 bases, with 6 bases lying between them. From germline, CDR1 is SNHLY and CDR2 FYNNEI. The length of the CDR3 is 13 residues. As DNA, the CDR3 is TGTGCCAGCAGTGAACGGCAGAACTATGGCTACACCTTC. Encoded protein: CASSERQNYGYTF.

This chain uses TRBV3-1 with TRBJ1-4; D is uncertain. Germline-derived CDR1 and CDR2 are LGHDT and YNNKEL (reference sequence). Trimming cost V 6 bases and J 8 bases, with 13 bases left between them. CDR3 size: 13 residues. This chain's CDR3 is CASSPPNGEKLFF. The CDR3 nucleotides read TGTGCCAGCAGTCCCCCGAACGGCGAAAAACTGTTTTTT.

This clonotype showed up just a few times. V is TRBV6-5 and J is TRBJ1-2; 7 bases fit TRBD1. V lost 5 bases, J lost 5 bases, and 5 bases stayed unmatched. Per germline, CDR1 MNHEY and CDR2 SVGAGI. CDR3 length: 13 residues. The DNA of the CDR3 is TGTGCCAGCAGTCCGACAGGGTTTTATGGCTACACCTTC. Amino acids: CASSPTGFYGYTF.

This clonotype was seen only a few times. The chain is built from TRBV10-3 and TRBJ2-3; D is undetermined. CDR1 is ENHRY and CDR2 is SYGVKD in the germline V gene. V was clipped by 3 bases and J by 1 base, with 11 bases between them. This CDR3 region has 15 residues. CDR3 nucleotide sequence: TGTGCCATCAGTGAACCCGAGATCGGCACAGATACGCAGTATTTT. It yields the protein CAISEPEIGTDTQYF.